This T cell receptor beta chain originates from a study of T cells in narcolepsy. Regarding the study as a whole: Autoreactive HCRT-specific and TRIB2-specific clonotypes were marked in same-patient CSF-versus-blood CD4+ comparisons. Autoreactive clone sequences were missing from some blood memory CD4+ repertoires. Blood of same and different patients, but not healthy controls, reportedly held recurring autoreactive clonotypes.

A note on this clone: Antigen specificity is unknown.

The data were produced by immunoSEQ multiplex PCR, yet TCRdb's version contains in-frame clones alone and is incomplete. This table holds approximately 30,000 clones, more than 75% found once. The CDR3 covers 15 residues. V dropped 3 bases and J dropped 5 bases, with 14 bases sitting between them. The germline gives CDR1 SGHTA, CDR2 FQGNSA. The clonotype originates from a human donor with narcolepsy. Sequencing was done on a sample of CD45RA- memory CD4+ T cells from PBMCs. V is TRBV7-2 and J is TRBJ2-1, with TRBD2 as a possible D gene (5 bases). Written as DNA, the CDR3 is TGTGCCAGCAGCTTTAGAGGAGGTGGGCACAATGAGCAGTTCTTC. Its translation: CASSFRGGGHNEQFF.